The clone carrying this T cell receptor (beta chain) was counted at least ten times. Its antigen is unknown. The data stem from a study of Graves' ophthalmopathy and Graves' hyperthyroidism. Trimming left V 5 bases short and J 5 bases short, with 18 bases between. CDR3 size: 14 residues. Germline V gives CDR1 DFQATT, CDR2 SNEGSKA (reference sequence). Investigators amplified TCR beta CDR3 regions from RNA transcripts. First-round RT-PCR relied on HTBI primers, and a second-round multiplex PCR came next. TCRdb redid the calling of the multiplex PCR reads with MiXCR, one entry per CDR3 protein. The sample has more than 300,000 distinct CDR3 sequences; less than 20% are singletons. The study, taken as a whole, reports: With roughly 65% sensitivity and 72% to 85% specificity, the model predicted ophthalmopathy progression.

This chain links TRBV20-1 with TRBJ2-5; D is unresolved. The source of this sequence is a woman younger than 30 with stable Graves' hyperthyroidism. Specimen: peripheral blood. The CDR3: CSAPGPLIDETQYF. The DNA for the CDR3 is TGCAGTGCTCCGGGTCCCTTGATCGATGAGACCCAGTACTTC.